Below, 30 T cell receptor beta chains from the same sample are listed, as sequenced in a study of somatic mutations in cytotoxic T cells in rheumatoid arthritis. Some clones are missing from TCRdb's copy, which holds only in-frame ones; the method was immunoSEQ multiplex PCR. The sample gives around 14,000 clones, about 93% of which show up once; approximately 19% is in the top ten. The sample comprised CD4+ T cells sorted from blood. Every receptor here comes from a man aged 65-85 years with rheumatoid arthritis.

This clone has a handful of counts. This chain connects TRBV19 to TRBJ1-1, with 9 bases identical to TRBD1. The CDR3 has 12 residues. Germline V CDR1 and CDR2: LNHDA, SQIVND (reference sequence). V lost 5 bases to trimming and J lost 11 bases; unmatched junction nucleotides: 6. DNA of the CDR3: TGTGCCAGTAGTTCGAGGACAGGGGTGGCTTTCTTT. It specifies CASSSRTGVAFF.

The CDR3 region is CASSLTSGASYNEQFF. For the CDR3, the DNA is TGCGCCAGCAGCTTGACTAGCGGGGCGTCCTACAATGAGCAGTTCTTC. This rearrangement joins TRBV5-1 to TRBJ2-1, with 10 bases identical to TRBD2. The germline V gene has CDR1 SGHRS and CDR2 YFSETQ. The CDR3 loop spans 16 amino acids. After removal of 1 base from V and 1 base from J, the junction contained 2 bases not matched to a gene.

CDR3 residues: CSVALNQETQYF. The CDR3 DNA is TGCAGCGTTGCCCTAAACCAAGAGACCCAGTACTTC. This chain joins TRBV29-1 and TRBJ2-5; no clear D. The CDR3 runs to 12 residues. Per germline, CDR1 SQVTM and CDR2 ANQGSEA. Trimming took 4 bases from V and 0 from J, leaving 6 bases between them.

The chain recombines TRBV6-1 with TRBJ2-1; no reliable D call. V shed 1 base and J shed 4 bases, with 5 bases lying between them. Germline V gives CDR1 MNHNS, CDR2 SASEGT. The length of the CDR3 is 13 residues. The CDR3 region is CASSEERYNEQFF. For the CDR3, the DNA is TGTGCCAGCAGTGAAGAGCGTTACAATGAGCAGTTCTTC.

The rearrangement uses TRBV7-9 and TRBJ2-5; maybe TRBD2 (5 bases). This CDR3 is 12 amino acids long. The germline V and J ends were trimmed by 8 bases and 5 bases, with 12 bases remaining between them. Germline V gene lookup returns CDR1 SEHNR and CDR2 FQNEAQ (reference sequence). The CDR3 DNA reads as TGTGCCAGCGGGGTAAGGGAGGAGACCCAGTACTTC. Translation: CASGVREETQYF.

The chain links TRBV6-5 to TRBJ1-6; TRBD1 might be the D (5 bases). This CDR3 spans 13 amino acids. The germline V gene has CDR1 MNHEY and CDR2 SVGAGI. V was pared by 5 bases and J by 12 bases, with 14 bases between. The CDR3 region has the DNA TGTGCCAGCAGTGAGGGACTCCGGCGACCCCTCCACTTT. Residues: CASSEGLRRPLHF.

V gene TRBV5-1 combines with J gene TRBJ1-6; TRBD1 matches 7 bases. With 7 bases clipped from V and 6 bases from J, the junction kept 13 bases outside the gene matches. CDR3 size: 16 residues. Germline assignment: CDR1 SGHRS and CDR2 YFSETQ. The CDR3 DNA follows: TGCGCCAGCTCCCTTTGGGCGACAGGGCTTAATTCACCCCTCCACTTT. This sequence encodes CASSLWATGLNSPLHF. Looking up the rest from reference TRBV5-1 and TRBJ1-6 gives the full variable domain: KAGVTQTPRYLIKTRGQQVTLSCSPISGHRSVSWYQQTPGQGLQFLFEYFSETQRNKGNFPGRFSGRQFSNSRSEMNVSTLELGDSALYLCASSLWATGLNSPLHFGNGTRLTVT.

The gene calls are TRBV5-1 and TRBJ1-2; tentative D call: TRBD1 (5 bases). CDR1 and CDR2 from the germline V gene are SGHRS and YFSETQ. This CDR3 spans 15 amino acids. V dropped 4 bases and J dropped 4 bases, with 17 bases sitting between them. CDR3 sequence: CASSPGDSGSYGYTF. CDR3 nucleotide sequence: TGCGCCAGCAGCCCCGGGGACTCAGGGTCCTATGGCTACACCTTC.

The chain combines TRBV2 with TRBJ2-1, with TRBD2 matching 9 bases. J was trimmed by 6 bases and V by 7 bases; bases with no gene match: 7. The CDR3 is 14 amino acids. Germline V gene sequence: CDR1 SNHLY, CDR2 FYNNEI. Here the CDR3 reads CASKTGTSSNEQFF. DNA for the CDR3: TGTGCCAGCAAAACCGGGACTAGCAGCAATGAGCAGTTCTTC.

The chain recombines TRBV19 with TRBJ1-1; D ambiguous. The V and J ends lost 5 bases and 6 bases respectively, with 16 bases between them. The CDR3 has 14 amino acids. Germline CDR1 is LNHDA and CDR2 is SQIVND (reference sequence). In DNA, the CDR3 is TGTGCCAGTAGTCCCCGCGGGGTTCGGGCTGAAGCTTTCTTT. Translation: CASSPRGVRAEAFF.

The rearrangement links TRBV5-3 to TRBJ2-3; TRBD1 matches 9 bases. TRBV5-3 is an ORF; its function is uncertain. This CDR3 spans 14 amino acids. With 5 bases clipped from V and 5 bases from J, the junction kept 6 bases outside the gene matches. The CDR3 protein is CARRGTGRRDTQYF. CDR3 in DNA: TGTGCCAGAAGGGGGACAGGGCGAAGAGATACGCAGTATTTT.

The DNA for the CDR3 is TGCGCCAGCAGCTTGGGGGCAGTTGATTGGCCATCGGACTATGGCTACACCTTC. Translated: CASSLGAVDWPSDYGYTF. The J gene is TRBJ1-2, the V gene TRBV5-1; no definite D call. Germline CDR1 reads SGHRS; CDR2 reads YFSETQ. V was pared by 0 bases and J by 3 bases, with 21 bases between. The CDR3 runs 18 residues.

The chain carries TRBV5-1 and TRBJ2-5; 8 nucleotides match TRBD1. The V segment lost 0 bases and the J segment 1 base; nucleotides outside the gene matches: 2. The CDR3 is 15 residues long. Germline V gene lookup returns CDR1 SGHRS and CDR2 YFSETQ. This CDR3 is CASSLGGTGQETQYF. In DNA, the CDR3 is TGCGCCAGCAGCTTGGGAGGGACAGGCCAAGAGACCCAGTACTTC. Full variable domain (rest looked up from reference TRBV5-1 and TRBJ2-5): KAGVTQTPRYLIKTRGQQVTLSCSPISGHRSVSWYQQTPGQGLQFLFEYFSETQRNKGNFPGRFSGRQFSNSRSEMNVSTLELGDSALYLCASSLGGTGQETQYFGPGTRLLVL.

The count of this clone is one. The chain carries TRBV10-1 and TRBJ2-1, with a tentative D call TRBD2 (5 bases). The V gene's germline CDR1 is WNHNN and CDR2 SYGVQD (reference sequence). This CDR3 has 15 amino acids. The germline V and J ends were trimmed by 3 bases and 0 bases, with 9 bases remaining between them. DNA of the CDR3: TGCGCCAGCAGTGAACGGGGTGCCTCCTACAATGAGCAGTTCTTC. Amino acid sequence: CASSERGASYNEQFF.

The CDR3 protein is CASSYSGRSTGELFF. CDR3 in DNA: TGTGCCAGCAGTTATAGCGGGAGGAGCACCGGGGAGCTGTTTTTT. The chain has TRBV7-3 and TRBJ2-2; the match to TRBD2 covers 10 bases. Germline loops: CDR1 SGHTA, CDR2 FQGTGA. The CDR3 has 15 amino acids. V lost 6 bases, J lost 4 bases, and 5 bases stayed unmatched.

CDR3 bases: TGTGCCAGCAGCCAAGCGGCCGCGGGACCAGACAATGAGCAGTTCTTC. Translation: CASSQAAAGPDNEQFF. The rearrangement links TRBV4-2 to TRBJ2-1, with D perhaps matching TRBD2 (6 bases). V lost 1 base, J lost 5 bases, and 15 bases lay in between. This CDR3 comprises 16 residues. CDR1 is LGHNA, CDR2 YNFKEQ, per germline.

V gene TRBV6-5 combines with J gene TRBJ2-1; TRBD1 agrees at 10 bases. This CDR3 is 16 amino acids long. Germline V CDR1 and CDR2: MNHEY, SVGAGI. Unmatched junction bases numbered 4, after V lost 3 bases and J lost 2 bases. The CDR3 DNA is TGTGCCAGCAGTTATTCCGGGACAGGGGCCTACAATGAGCAGTTCTTC. Amino acids: CASSYSGTGAYNEQFF.

J is TRBJ1-2 and V is TRBV5-5; 8 bases are shared with TRBD1. Germline loops: CDR1 SGHKS, CDR2 YYEKEE (reference sequence). The CDR3 spans 14 residues. V shed 4 bases and J 8 bases; nucleotides not matched to a gene: 10. The chain's CDR3 is CASSPRGQGGGYTF. The CDR3 coding sequence is TGTGCCAGCAGCCCCCGCGGACAGGGAGGCGGCTACACCTTC.

J is TRBJ1-2 and V is TRBV6-1; 7 bases align to TRBD1. The length of the CDR3 is 15 residues. V trimming: 4 bases; J trimming: 8 bases; junction bases outside the gene matches: 13. Germline assignment: CDR1 MNHNS and CDR2 SASEGT. CDR3 protein: CASSGSGTAAGGYTF. The CDR3 DNA sequence: TGTGCCAGCAGTGGCTCTGGGACAGCGGCTGGAGGCTACACCTTC.

To note about this clone: One end of the junction is discordant with germline, which a read error may explain. The chain combines TRBV6-1 with TRBJ2-7; a possible D gene is TRBD2 (6 bases). Germline-derived CDR1 and CDR2 are MNHNS and SASEGT. The CDR3 has 16 residues. This CDR3 is CASREGLGLGHYEQYF. The CDR3 nucleotides are TGTGCCAGCAGGGAAGGGTTGGGACTGGGCCACTACGAGCAGTACTTC.

This clone appeared once. The V gene is TRBV19, the J gene TRBJ1-1; 9 nucleotides agree with TRBD1. The ends lost 2 bases at V and 6 bases at J; junction bases unmatched: 7. Germline CDR1 LNHDA, CDR2 SQIVND (reference sequence). The CDR3 spans 15 residues. Here the CDR3 reads CASSIIGQGKAEAFF. The CDR3 DNA reads TGTGCCAGTAGTATAATAGGACAGGGGAAGGCTGAAGCTTTCTTT.

V gene TRBV11-2 combines with J gene TRBJ1-5; D gene ambiguous. Germline-derived CDR1 and CDR2 are SGHAT and FQNNGV. V lost 11 bases to trimming and J lost 0 bases, with 17 bases between them. The CDR3 covers 15 residues. The CDR3 here is CAPRGFVISNQPQHF. The CDR3 coding sequence is TGTGCCCCCAGAGGGTTTGTCATTAGCAATCAGCCCCAGCATTTT.

This clone has just one count. The chain recombines TRBV5-1 with TRBJ1-2; D is unresolved. The CDR3 runs to 13 residues. The germline V gene encodes CDR1 SGHRS and CDR2 YFSETQ. V lost 5 bases and J lost 5, with 13 bases in between. CDR3 protein: CASRPPLEYGYTF. CDR3 nucleotides: TGCGCCAGCAGGCCCCCGCTGGAGTATGGCTACACCTTC.

The chain combines TRBV5-1 with TRBJ1-1; D possibly corresponds to TRBD1 (6 bases). The V and J ends lost 2 bases and 4 bases respectively, with 12 bases between them. The length of the CDR3 is 14 residues. Germline CDR1 reads SGHRS; CDR2 reads YFSETQ. The CDR3 DNA follows: TGCGCCAGCAGCTTAGACAGGCCGCGCACTGAAGCTTTCTTT. Its protein product is CASSLDRPRTEAFF.

The chain has TRBV5-1 and TRBJ2-1; TRBD2 aligns across 8 bases. Trimming cost V 0 bases and J 0 bases; bases outside gene matches: 5. The length of the CDR3 is 17 residues. Germline V gene sequence: CDR1 SGHRS, CDR2 YFSETQ. DNA for the CDR3: TGCGCCAGCAGCTTGGATAGCGGGGCGACCTCCTACAATGAGCAGTTCTTC. It yields the protein CASSLDSGATSYNEQFF.

The chain has TRBV7-9 and TRBJ2-2; TRBD2 aligns across 10 bases. The CDR3 has 16 residues. The trim removed 5 bases at V and 2 bases at J, leaving 5 bases unmatched. Germline-derived CDR1 and CDR2 are SEHNR and FQNEAQ (reference sequence). The chain's CDR3 is CASSLSGGVNTGELFF. The CDR3, as DNA: TGTGCCAGCAGCCTCAGCGGGGGGGTAAACACCGGGGAGCTGTTTTTT.

V is TRBV5-1 and J is TRBJ2-2; the D is unclear. Trimming took 3 bases from V and 4 from J, leaving 13 bases between them. The CDR3 is made up of 15 amino acids. Germline assignment: CDR1 SGHRS and CDR2 YFSETQ. The CDR3 protein is CASSSTRSGTGELFF. CDR3 DNA sequence: TGCGCCAGCAGCTCGACCCGATCGGGCACCGGGGAGCTGTTTTTT.

This rearrangement joins TRBV2 to TRBJ1-2; D gene uncertain. V lost 2 bases, J lost 3 bases, and 7 bases lay in between. Per germline, CDR1 SNHLY and CDR2 FYNNEI. The CDR3 sequence is 13 residues long. Here the CDR3 reads CASSEMTYYGYTF. For the CDR3, the DNA is TGTGCCAGCAGTGAAATGACATACTATGGCTACACCTTC.

The chain joins TRBV7-9 to TRBJ1-1; possibly TRBD1 for D (6 bases). CDR3 length: 14 residues. The V and J ends lost 7 bases and 3 bases respectively, with 15 bases between them. Germline CDR1 SEHNR, CDR2 FQNEAQ (reference sequence). Here the CDR3 reads CASTRGGGDTEAFF. Here the CDR3 DNA reads TGTGCCAGCACCCGAGGAGGGGGGGACACTGAAGCTTTCTTT. Full variable domain (rest looked up from reference TRBV7-9 and TRBJ1-1): DTGVSQNPRHKITKRGQNVTFRCDPISEHNRLYWYRQTLGQGPEFLTYFQNEAQLEKSRLLSDRFSAERPKGSFSTLEIQRTEQGDSAMYLCASTRGGGDTEAFFGQGTRLTVV.

This sequence joins TRBV9 and TRBJ1-4; TRBD1 agrees at 7 bases. The CDR3 consists of 14 residues. From germline, CDR1 is SGDLS and CDR2 YYNGEE. V lost 1 base, J lost 6 bases, and 3 bases stayed unmatched. CDR3 residues: CASSVTGQDEKLFF. The CDR3 nucleotides are TGTGCCAGCAGCGTAACAGGACAGGATGAAAAACTGTTTTTT.